This T cell receptor beta chain was retrieved from a study of blood T cell repertoires in COVID-19. Study in general: There were acute and convalescent COVID-19 samples, and they came from the United States, Italy and Spain. Nucleic acid was either cDNA or gDNA, and it came from T cells, B-cell-depleted T cells, or PBMCs.

In the source study's methods: Amplification with reference gene primers provided the estimates of nucleated cell counts. Repertoires were generated with immunoSEQ multiplex PCR, while TCRdb's copy carries only in-frame clones and drops some. V and J calls and clone size follow that table, whereas D and trimming were derived from the DNA. The table lists some 240,000 clones, approximately 80% of them singletons, with more than 10% in the top ten. The CDR3 contains 13 residues. From germline, CDR1 is MDHEN and CDR2 SYDVKM. The J segment lost 7 bases and the V segment lost 5 bases, leaving 4 bases of the junction unmatched.

J is TRBJ2-4 and V is TRBV28; 8 bases line up with TRBD1. The sample taken for sequencing was peripheral blood. The receptor comes from a human donor in a cohort sampled during active COVID-19. The CDR3 here is CASSTRDRNIQYF. The CDR3 DNA is TGTGCCAGCAGTACACGGGACAGGAACATTCAGTACTTC.